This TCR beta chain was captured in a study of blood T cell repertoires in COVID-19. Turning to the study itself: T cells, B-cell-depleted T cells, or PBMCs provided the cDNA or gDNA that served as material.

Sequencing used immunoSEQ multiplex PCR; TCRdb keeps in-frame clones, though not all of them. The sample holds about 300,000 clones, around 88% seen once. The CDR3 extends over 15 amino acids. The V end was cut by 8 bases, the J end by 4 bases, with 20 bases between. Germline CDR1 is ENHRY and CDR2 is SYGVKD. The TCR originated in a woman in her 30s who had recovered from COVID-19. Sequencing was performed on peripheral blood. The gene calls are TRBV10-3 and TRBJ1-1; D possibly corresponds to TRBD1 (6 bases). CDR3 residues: CAIAIRTTGGTEAFF. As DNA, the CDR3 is TGTGCCATCGCTATTAGGACGACAGGCGGCACTGAAGCTTTCTTT.